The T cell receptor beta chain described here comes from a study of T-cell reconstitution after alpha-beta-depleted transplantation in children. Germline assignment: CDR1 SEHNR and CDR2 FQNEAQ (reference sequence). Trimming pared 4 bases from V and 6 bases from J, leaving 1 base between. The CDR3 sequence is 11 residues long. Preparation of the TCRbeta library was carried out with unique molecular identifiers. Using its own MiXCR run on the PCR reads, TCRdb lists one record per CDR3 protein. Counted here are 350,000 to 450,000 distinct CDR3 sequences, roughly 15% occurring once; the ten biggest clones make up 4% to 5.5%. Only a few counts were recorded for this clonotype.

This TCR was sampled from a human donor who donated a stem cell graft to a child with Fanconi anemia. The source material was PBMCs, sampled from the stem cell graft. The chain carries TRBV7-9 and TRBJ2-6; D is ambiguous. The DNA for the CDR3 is TGTGCCAGCAGCTCGGCCAACGTCCTGACTTTC. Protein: CASSSANVLTF.